A single sample gave rise to the 13 T cell receptor beta chains below, sequenced in a study of shared clonotypes between healthy human individuals. Produced via immunoSEQ multiplex PCR; TCRdb's table is partial and in-frame only. This table holds roughly 2.4 million clones, 90% to 97% found once. The sample comprised naive CD4+ T cells sorted from blood. Subset described: CD45RA+ positively selected. Receptors were obtained from a man younger than 35 in good health.

Here the CDR3 reads CASSLSYSYEQYF. The CDR3 nucleotides read TGCGCCAGCAGCTTGAGCTATTCCTACGAGCAGTACTTC. The rearrangement joins TRBV5-1 to TRBJ2-7; no firm D call. CDR3 size: 13 residues. V was clipped by 1 base and J by 1 base, with 6 bases between them. Looked up from germline, CDR1 is SGHRS and CDR2 is YFSETQ.

V and J are TRBV2 and TRBJ2-2, with TRBD2 matching 15 bases. Germline assignment: CDR1 SNHLY and CDR2 FYNNEI. The CDR3 covers 18 residues. With 7 bases clipped from V and 8 bases from J, the junction kept 14 bases outside the gene matches. The CDR3 loop reads CASTLQEGLAGGLGELFF. The CDR3, as DNA: TGTGCCAGCACCCTCCAAGAGGGACTAGCGGGGGGTTTAGGGGAGCTGTTTTTT.

The rearrangement uses TRBV5-1 and TRBJ2-3; TRBD2 matches at 9 bases. CDR1 and CDR2 from the germline V gene are SGHRS and YFSETQ. The CDR3 spans 17 residues. V dropped 2 bases and J dropped 0; count of bases not matched to a gene: 7. CDR3 loop: CASSFWTSATSTDTQYF. CDR3 coding DNA: TGCGCCAGCAGCTTTTGGACTAGCGCTACTAGCACAGATACGCAGTATTTT.

This chain links TRBV5-5 with TRBJ2-7; TRBD1 matches at 10 bases. The CDR3 consists of 16 residues. J was trimmed by 6 bases and V by 4 bases; bases with no gene match: 13. Germline loops: CDR1 SGHKS, CDR2 YYEKEE (reference sequence). CDR3 nucleotide sequence: TGTGCCAGCAGCGTAAGATCTAGACAGGGGGCGTCCGAGCAGTACTTC. Its translation is CASSVRSRQGASEQYF.

The chain is built from TRBV10-3 and TRBJ2-3; TRBD1 is a possible D gene (8 bases). CDR1 and CDR2 (germline): ENHRY, SYGVKD. The CDR3 has 16 amino acids. The V and J ends lost 4 bases and 5 bases respectively, with 19 bases between them. In DNA form, the CDR3 reads TGTGCCATCAGTGGTGACAGGGGAGGGGGAGGAGATACGCAGTATTTT. This encodes CAISGDRGGGGDTQYF.

The chain carries TRBV7-2 and TRBJ1-2; D not certain. The CDR3 sequence is 13 residues long. V was clipped by 5 bases and J by 6 bases, with 13 bases between them. Germline V lookup: CDR1 SGHTA, CDR2 FQGNSA. CDR3 protein: CASSLGSLDGYTF. CDR3 DNA sequence: TGTGCCAGCAGCCTTGGGTCCCTGGATGGCTACACCTTC. Supplemented by reference TRBV7-2 and TRBJ1-2, the full variable domain reads GAGVSQSPSNKVTEKGKDVELRCDPISGHTALYWYRQSLGQGLEFLIYFQGNSAPDKSGLPSDRFSAERTGGSVSTLTIQRTQQEDSAVYLCASSLGSLDGYTFGSGTRLTVV.

The V gene is TRBV10-3, the J gene TRBJ1-2; D gene uncertain. Germline CDR1 ENHRY, CDR2 SYGVKD. This CDR3 is built from 15 residues. V lost 0 bases to trimming and J lost 0 bases, with 8 bases between them. In nucleotides, the CDR3 is TGTGCCATCAGTGAGTCCCAGGTATCTAACTATGGCTACACCTTC. It codes for CAISESQVSNYGYTF.

This clone was seen once. Other DNA sequences within the sample encode an identical CDR3. The V and J genes are TRBV30 and TRBJ1-5; TRBD1 agrees at 10 bases. Germline V lookup: CDR1 GTSNPN, CDR2 SVGIG (reference sequence). V was clipped by 1 base and J by 3 bases; unmatched bases: 3. CDR3 length: 15 residues. The CDR3 DNA is TGTGCCTGGAGTGGGGGACAGGGGCTCAATCAGCCCCAGCATTTT. Amino acids: CAWSGGQGLNQPQHF.

This chain joins TRBV7-9 and TRBJ1-4; 12 positions match TRBD1. Per the germline V gene, CDR1 is SEHNR and CDR2 is FQNEAQ (reference sequence). The CDR3 extends over 16 amino acids. J gave up 6 bases and V 5 bases, and 7 bases lay outside the gene matches. CDR3 sequence: CASSGAGQGAYEKLFF. CDR3 nucleotide sequence: TGTGCCAGCAGCGGAGCGGGACAGGGGGCCTATGAAAAACTGTTTTTT.

The genes are TRBV4-1 and TRBJ1-4; no firm D call. The CDR3 runs 16 residues. With 0 bases removed from V and 8 bases from J, the gap between germline ends came to 16 bases. Germline values: CDR1 MGHRA, CDR2 YSYEKL. The CDR3 DNA reads as TGCGCCAGCAGCCAAGAGAGATTCGACTATGCGGAAAAACTGTTTTTT. Amino acids: CASSQERFDYAEKLFF.

The genes are TRBV10-1 and TRBJ2-1; 7 bases align to TRBD2. Germline-derived CDR1 and CDR2 are WNHNN and SYGVQD (reference sequence). J gave up 4 bases and V 7 bases, and 13 bases lay outside the gene matches. The CDR3 totals 16 residues. The CDR3 spells CASTLNVEREYNEQFF. DNA of the CDR3: TGCGCCAGCACCTTAAATGTGGAGCGGGAATACAATGAGCAGTTCTTC.

CDR3 nucleotides: TGTGCCAGCATCCGACAGGGAGACCTCACCGGGGAGCTGTTTTTT. Its protein product is CASIRQGDLTGELFF. The chain couples TRBV2 to TRBJ2-2; 7 bases fit TRBD1. Germline V gene lookup returns CDR1 SNHLY and CDR2 FYNNEI. Trimming removed 7 bases from V and 4 bases from J; junction bases left unmatched: 9. The CDR3 is 15 residues long.

The J gene is TRBJ1-1, the V gene TRBV29-1, with 7 bases matching TRBD1. This CDR3 has 12 residues. With V trimmed by 7 bases and J by 5 bases, 7 bases remained unmatched. Germline V gene sequence: CDR1 SQVTM, CDR2 ANQGSEA. This chain's CDR3 is CSGEQGFTEAFF. The CDR3 nucleotides are TGCAGCGGAGAACAGGGGTTTACTGAAGCTTTCTTT.